Detailed here is one TCR beta chain. The antigen is unknown. The treatment is: some 19 received Ad26.COV2.S at low or high dose, single or two shots; roughly five received placebo; per-sample allocation not given. On day 63 after the first injection, vaccine and placebo recipients gave samples. With V trimmed by 3 bases and J by 0 bases, 4 bases remained unmatched. CDR1 LNHDA and CDR2 SQIVND come from the germline V gene (reference sequence). The CDR3 sequence is 16 residues long. The source of the sample is a study of Ad26.COV2.S vaccination and SARS-CoV-2 variants. Study at large: Intramuscularly, Ad26.COV2.S was given either once or twice, 56 days apart. Study-wide findings and caveats: Overall T cell responses may have been underestimated by the analyses of TCR breadth and depth. Compared with placebo recipients, vaccine recipients had higher spike-specific TCR breadth.

Measured with immunoSEQ multiplex PCR; TCRdb has only the in-frame clones, and not every one. Of hundreds of thousands of clones listed, more than 70% were seen once; the top ten hold less than 3.5%. The clonotype was recovered from a person between 18 and 59 years old who received the Ad26.COV2.S COVID-19 vaccine or a placebo. The material sequenced was peripheral blood, taken in a trial of Ad26.COV2.S vaccine versus placebo. V gene TRBV19 combines with J gene TRBJ1-2, with 10 positions matching TRBD1. The chain's CDR3 is CASSMGQGTANYGYTF. Written as DNA, the CDR3 is TGTGCCAGTAGTATGGGACAGGGGACTGCTAACTATGGCTACACCTTC.